This TCR beta chain came from a study of Ad26.COV2.S vaccination and SARS-CoV-2 variants. General study findings and limits: People who got the vaccine had more spike-specific TCR breadth than people who got placebo. Spike-specific CD8+ and CD4+ T cell responses reportedly showed substantial breadth after vaccination.

Comment on this clone: Antigen specificity is unknown.

The protocol was immunoSEQ multiplex PCR, while the TCRdb copy is restricted to in-frame clones and leaves out a portion. The profile shows 400,000 to 500,000 clones, around 89% of them singletons. The CDR3 covers 13 residues. V was pared by 1 base and J by 6 bases, with 10 bases between. Germline lookup yields CDR1 LGHDT and CDR2 YNNKEL (reference sequence). Treatment meaning: over 15 received Ad26.COV2.S at low or high dose, single or two shots; 5 received placebo; per-sample allocation not given. Samples came from day 63 after the first vaccine or placebo injection. The sequence was collected from a person aged 18-60 years who received the Ad26.COV2.S COVID-19 vaccine or a placebo. V gene TRBV3-1 (or the pseudogene TRBV3-2) combines with J gene TRBJ2-7; D is possibly TRBD2 (5 bases). This specimen was peripheral blood, taken in a trial of Ad26.COV2.S vaccine versus placebo. The CDR3 sequence is CASSQVRGGEQYF. The CDR3 coding sequence is TGTGCCAGCAGCCAAGTTCGGGGTGGCGAGCAGTACTTC.